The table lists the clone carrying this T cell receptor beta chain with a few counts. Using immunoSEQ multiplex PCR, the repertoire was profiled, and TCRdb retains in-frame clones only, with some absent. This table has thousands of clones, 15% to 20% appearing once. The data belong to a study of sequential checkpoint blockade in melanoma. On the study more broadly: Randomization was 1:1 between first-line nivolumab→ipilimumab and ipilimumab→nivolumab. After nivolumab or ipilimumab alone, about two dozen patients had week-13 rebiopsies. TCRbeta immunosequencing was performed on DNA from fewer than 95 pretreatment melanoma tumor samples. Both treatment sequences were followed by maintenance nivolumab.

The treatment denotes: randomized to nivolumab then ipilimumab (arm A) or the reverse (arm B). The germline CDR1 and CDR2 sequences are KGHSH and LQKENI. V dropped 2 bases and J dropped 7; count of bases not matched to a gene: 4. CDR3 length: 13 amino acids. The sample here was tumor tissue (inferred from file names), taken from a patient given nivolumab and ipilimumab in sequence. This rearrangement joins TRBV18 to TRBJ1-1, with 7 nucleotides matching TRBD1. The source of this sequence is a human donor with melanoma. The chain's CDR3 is CASSPNRDSEAFF. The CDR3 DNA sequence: TGTGCCAGCTCACCAAACCGGGACAGTGAAGCTTTCTTT.